These T cell receptor beta chains were read from a single sample in a study of blood T cell repertoires in COVID-19. Clones were read by immunoSEQ multiplex PCR, and TCRdb kept only the in-frame ones, dropping some. The sample yields 150,000 to 200,000 clones, nearly 90% seen once. The material sequenced was peripheral blood. Every receptor here comes from a man between 60 and 70 years old with active or convalescent COVID-19. The CDR3 runs from the conserved cysteine through the conserved F or W. Each record gives: J gene, V gene, clone size, D gene, CDR3 DNA, CDR3 protein. D genes are given only for firm matches. Clone sizes are given selectively: once, few, many, or a class where the clone is expanded.

>TRBJ2-2|TRBV24-1|-|TRBD1
TGTGCCACCAGTGATCCAGGGACAGGGCTGGCCGGGGAGCTGTTTTTT
CATSDPGTGLAGELFF
>TRBJ2-7|TRBV5-1|-|-
TGCGCCAGCACTCCACTCGGATTGGGGAGCTACGAGCAGTACTTC
CASTPLGLGSYEQYF
>TRBJ1-6|TRBV2|-|TRBD1
TGTGCCAGTTCGTGGGACAGGGGTAATTCACCCCTCCACTTT
CASSWDRGNSPLHF
>TRBJ1-5|TRBV29-1|-|-
TGCAGCGTTGAAGAGACACCGAATCAGCCCCAGCATTTT
CSVEETPNQPQHF
>TRBJ2-7|TRBV5-4|-|-
TGTGCCAGCAGCTCCCCCGGGGGCTCCTACGAGCAGTACTTC
CASSSPGGSYEQYF
>TRBJ2-3|TRBV7-6|-|-
TGTGCCAGCAGCCGTTCCAGGGATGGCACAGATACGCAGTATTTT
CASSRSRDGTDTQYF
>TRBJ2-5|TRBV27|once|-
TGTGCCAGCAGTCTACTTGGGGGGTTCATTCAAGAGACCCAGTACTTC
CASSLLGGFIQETQYF
>TRBJ2-7|TRBV5-6|-|-
TGTGCCAGCAGCTTTACCGGGACACAAGTGGAGCAGTACTTC
CASSFTGTQVEQYF
>TRBJ2-5|TRBV6-4|-|TRBD1
TGTGCCAGCAGCTTACAGGGGGTAGAGACCCAGTACTTC
CASSLQGVETQYF
>TRBJ1-2|TRBV19|-|TRBD1
TGTGCCAGTAGTATGACAGGCGGACAGGGGGCAGAAGGCTACACCTTC
CASSMTGGQGAEGYTF
>TRBJ2-1|TRBV6-2/TRBV6-3|-|TRBD2
TGTGCCAGCAGTTACCGGGTTAGCGGGGGCAATGAGCAGTTCTTC
CASSYRVSGGNEQFF
>TRBJ2-5|TRBV5-4|-|TRBD2
TGTGCCAGCAGCTTGAGAAAACTAGCGGGGAAAGAGACCCAGTACTTC
CASSLRKLAGKETQYF
>TRBJ1-3|TRBV6-1|few|TRBD1
TGTGCCAGCAGTGAAGTTGGACAGGGGGTTAACACCATATATTTT
CASSEVGQGVNTIYF
>TRBJ1-6|TRBV25-1|few|TRBD1
TGTGCCAGCAGTCTTGGGACAGGGAATTCACCCCTCCACTTT
CASSLGTGNSPLHF
>TRBJ2-1|TRBV12-3/TRBV12-4|-|TRBD2
TGTGCCAGCAGTTACTCCGGGACTAGGCAGTTCTTC
CASSYSGTRQFF
>TRBJ1-1|TRBV21-1|-|-
TGTGCCAGCAGGCAGGGCAAGGACACTGAAGCTTTCTTT
CASRQGKDTEAFF
>TRBJ1-2|TRBV29-1|once|TRBD1
TGCAGCGTTTCCGGGACAGGGGATGGCTACACCTTC
CSVSGTGDGYTF
>TRBJ2-2|TRBV5-1|-|TRBD2
TGCGCCAGCAGCTACGGACTAGCGGGGGGCACCGGGGAGCTGTTTTTT
CASSYGLAGGTGELFF
>TRBJ2-3|TRBV11-1|-|-
TGTGCCAGCACCCTAGTAGGTCGCGGTGGCACAGATACGCAGTATTTT
CASTLVGRGGTDTQYF
>TRBJ2-7|TRBV5-1|-|-
TGCGCCAGCAGGTATGGGGGCTCCTCCTACGAGCAGTACTTC
CASRYGGSSYEQYF